One and the same sample provided the 26 T cell receptor beta chains below, sequenced in a study of blood T cell repertoires in COVID-19 (TCRdb year 2020). Libraries were constructed by the immunoSEQ multiplex PCR assay. TCRdb provides this immuneACCESS table in a form limited to in-frame rearrangements. Some clones are lacking; in checked studies, under half of them reflect an unresolved V gene, and why the rest are absent is not known. In all, the sample holds 95,000 to 110,000 clones, and 84% of those were seen once. The leading ten clones occupy roughly a quarter of the sample. Sequenced input: peripheral blood. Receptor source: a man aged 60 to 69 with acute or convalescent COVID-19.

The chain employs TRBV5-1 and TRBJ1-1; D gene uncertain. There are 14 residues in the CDR3. V was shortened by 0 bases and J by 0 bases, with 6 bases between the two germline ends. The V gene's germline CDR1 is SGHRS and CDR2 YFSETQ. CDR3 residues: CASSLDGLNTEAFF. The CDR3, as DNA: TGCGCCAGCAGCTTGGACGGGTTGAACACTGAAGCTTTCTTT.

The chain uses TRBV7-2 and TRBJ1-1; unclear D gene. From germline, CDR1 is SGHTA and CDR2 FQGNSA. V was pared by 8 bases and J by 0 bases, with 19 bases between. CDR3 length: 16 residues. The DNA for the CDR3 is TGTGCCAGCCAACCTGAACCGGGGAAACTGAACACTGAAGCTTTCTTT. Encoded protein: CASQPEPGKLNTEAFF.

This clone is a singleton in its sample. This rearrangement joins TRBV4-1 to TRBJ2-7; TRBD1 is a possible D gene (5 bases). This CDR3 contains 19 residues. Trimming cost V 1 base and J 4 bases, with 26 bases left between them. Per the germline V gene, CDR1 is MGHRA and CDR2 is YSYEKL. CDR3 sequence (DNA): TGCGCCAGCAGCCAAGTTTATTTTGTGGGTCAGGGTGTCAAGTACGAGCAGTACTTC. It codes for CASSQVYFVGQGVKYEQYF.

J is TRBJ2-5 and V is TRBV7-2; TRBD2 aligns across 10 bases. CDR1 is SGHTA and CDR2 is FQGNSA in the germline V gene. V gave up 2 bases and J gave up 7 bases; unmatched junction bases: 10. CDR3 length equals 16 residues. The CDR3 loop reads CASSLNPAGGPGTQYF. The CDR3 DNA reads as TGTGCCAGCAGCTTAAATCCAGCGGGAGGGCCGGGGACCCAGTACTTC.

A remark on this clone: Its ends do not fully match the called genes, so a read error is possible. This chain uses TRBV28 with TRBJ2-2, with 8 nucleotides matching TRBD1. The CDR3 loop spans 15 amino acids. CDR1 and CDR2 from the germline V gene are MDHEN and SYDVKM. The CDR3 DNA follows: TGTGCCACCAACGGACAGGGATCGAATACCGGGGAGCTGTTTTTT. As protein: CATNGQGSNTGELFF. The full variable domain, with the rest looked up from reference TRBV28 and TRBJ2-2, is DVKVTQSSRYLVKRTGEKVFLECVQDMDHENMFWYRQDPGLGLRLIYFSYDVKMKEKGDIPEGYSVSREKKERFSLILESASTNQTSMYLCATNGQGSNTGELFFGEGSRLTVL.

This clone is a singleton in its sample. The chain combines TRBV6-5 with TRBJ2-6, with D possibly TRBD1 on 6 matching bases. The CDR3 contains 16 residues. Per germline, CDR1 MNHEY and CDR2 SVGAGI. Trimming stripped 2 bases from V and 4 bases from J, with 12 bases between. In DNA form, the CDR3 reads TGTGCCAGCAGTTACACCCTCGGGACAGGGGCCAACGTCCTGACTTTC. Residues: CASSYTLGTGANVLTF.

The J gene is TRBJ2-1, the V gene TRBV5-1; D gene unclear. The V gene lost 2 bases and the J gene lost 3 bases, with 6 bases spanning the gap. Germline V gene lookup returns CDR1 SGHRS and CDR2 YFSETQ. The CDR3 runs 13 residues. CDR3 residues: CASSLDIYNEQFF. The CDR3, as DNA: TGCGCCAGCAGCTTAGACATCTACAATGAGCAGTTCTTC.

In its sample, this clone was seen once. This chain connects TRBV30 to TRBJ1-5; possibly TRBD1 for D (6 bases). This CDR3 region has 15 residues. V was clipped by 2 bases and J by 8 bases, with 19 bases between them. The germline gives CDR1 GTSNPN, CDR2 SVGIG (reference sequence). Here the CDR3 reads CAWSLTRGGSEPQHF. The CDR3 DNA is TGTGCCTGGAGTCTTACCCGCGGGGGCTCAGAGCCCCAGCATTTT.

This sequence joins TRBV5-1 and TRBJ2-2; tentative D call: TRBD2 (6 bases). CDR1 SGHRS and CDR2 YFSETQ come from the germline V gene. This CDR3 contains 14 residues. The V end was cut by 4 bases, the J end by 1 base, with 8 bases between. DNA for the CDR3: TGCGCCAGCAGCCGGACTATGAACACCGGGGAGCTGTTTTTT. Translation gives CASSRTMNTGELFF.

The chain couples TRBV5-1 to TRBJ1-1; D may be TRBD1 (6 bases). Looked up from germline, CDR1 is SGHRS and CDR2 is YFSETQ. Trimming left V 1 base short and J 2 bases short, with 12 bases between. This CDR3 is 15 amino acids long. The CDR3 DNA reads TGCGCCAGCAGCTTGTACGGACAGTTCAACACTGAAGCTTTCTTT. Protein sequence: CASSLYGQFNTEAFF.

The rearrangement uses TRBV5-4 and TRBJ2-5, with 7 bases fitting TRBD2. This CDR3 comprises 17 residues. Germline V gene sequence: CDR1 SGHNT, CDR2 YYREEE (reference sequence). Unmatched junction bases numbered 10, after V lost 2 bases and J lost 0 bases. The CDR3 spells CASSFPGTGGYQETQYF. DNA of the CDR3: TGTGCCAGCAGCTTCCCCGGTACCGGGGGGTACCAAGAGACCCAGTACTTC.

The count of this clone is one. The chain is built from TRBV7-9 and TRBJ2-6, with D possibly TRBD1 on 6 matching bases. The CDR3 extends over 19 amino acids. Germline V gene lookup returns CDR1 SEHNR and CDR2 FQNEAQ (reference sequence). Trimming took off 4 bases at V and 0 bases at J, with 19 bases between the two ends. The DNA of the CDR3 is TGTGCCAGCAGCTCCTTTGTGGACAGTGTACTCTCTGGGGCCAACGTCCTGACTTTC. As protein: CASSSFVDSVLSGANVLTF. The full variable domain, its missing parts supplied by reference TRBV7-9 and TRBJ2-6, is DTGVSQNPRHKITKRGQNVTFRCDPISEHNRLYWYRQTLGQGPEFLTYFQNEAQLEKSRLLSDRFSAERPKGSFSTLEIQRTEQGDSAMYLCASSSFVDSVLSGANVLTFGAGSRLTVL.

V and J are TRBV2 and TRBJ2-7; D not resolved. This CDR3 has 13 residues. Trimming removed 7 bases at V and 0 bases at J, with 10 bases between. Germline V gene lookup returns CDR1 SNHLY and CDR2 FYNNEI. The CDR3 region is CASIDSSSYEQYF. DNA for the CDR3: TGTGCCAGCATAGATTCTAGCTCCTACGAGCAGTACTTC. The complete variable domain, with remaining parts taken from reference TRBV2 and TRBJ2-7, reads EPEVTQTPSHQVTQMGQEVILRCVPISNHLYFYWYRQILGQKVEFLVSFYNNEISEKSEIFDDQFSVERPDGSNFTLKIRSTKLEDSAMYFCASIDSSSYEQYFGPGTRLTVT.

The V call is TRBV6-5, the J call TRBJ2-7; no clear D gene. Germline CDR1 MNHEY, CDR2 SVGAGI. The CDR3 is made up of 15 amino acids. V was clipped by 5 bases and J by 4 bases, with 18 bases between them. The CDR3 bases are TGTGCCAGCAGTCCCGGGTCCTCTTCTCTATACGAGCAGTACTTC. This sequence encodes CASSPGSSSLYEQYF.

The rearrangement links TRBV19 to TRBJ1-1; D remains unclear. The V and J ends lost 3 bases and 4 bases respectively, with 9 bases between them. CDR1 is LNHDA, CDR2 SQIVND, per germline (reference sequence). This CDR3 has 13 residues. In nucleotides, the CDR3 is TGTGCCAGTAGTATGGGCCAGATCACTGAAGCTTTCTTT. Translated: CASSMGQITEAFF.

This sequence joins TRBV5-1 and TRBJ2-1, with D possibly being TRBD2 (6 bases). The CDR3 runs to 12 residues. V lost 4 bases, J lost 8 bases, and 10 bases lay in between. Germline V gene sequence: CDR1 SGHRS, CDR2 YFSETQ. The DNA of the CDR3 is TGCGCCAGCAGCCTGGGACTTCATGAGCAGTTCTTC. Amino acid sequence: CASSLGLHEQFF.

The V and J genes are TRBV5-6 and TRBJ1-1; 7 positions agree with TRBD1. The CDR3 runs to 18 residues. CDR1 is SGHDT and CDR2 is YYEEEE in the germline V gene. The ends lost 1 base at V and 0 bases at J; junction bases unmatched: 12. The CDR3 DNA reads as TGTGCCAGCAGCTTGCGCAGGGGGAACCAATTCATGAACACTGAAGCTTTCTTT. Residues: CASSLRRGNQFMNTEAFF.

The chain joins TRBV11-2 to TRBJ2-1, with 9 nucleotides matching TRBD2. Germline V gives CDR1 SGHAT, CDR2 FQNNGV. V shed 5 bases and J 6 bases; nucleotides not matched to a gene: 8. This CDR3 comprises 15 residues. The CDR3 region has the DNA TGTGCCAGCAGCCTATTGGGACTAGCCGCCAATGAGCAGTTCTTC. It is translated as CASSLLGLAANEQFF. The variable domain in full, with the rest retrieved from reference TRBV11-2 and TRBJ2-1, is EAGVAQSPRYKIIEKRQSVAFWCNPISGHATLYWYQQILGQGPKLLIQFQNNGVVDDSQLPKDRFSAERLKGVDSTLKIQPAKLEDSAVYLCASSLLGLAANEQFFGPGTRLTVL.

This clone has a handful of counts. The V and J genes are TRBV29-1 and TRBJ2-2, with 8 positions matching TRBD2. Looked up from germline, CDR1 is SQVTM and CDR2 is ANQGSEA. The V and J ends lost 7 bases and 4 bases, in that order; junction bases with no gene match: 8. This CDR3 is built from 14 residues. CDR3 residues: CSGGIAGPTGELFF. The CDR3 DNA reads as TGCAGCGGCGGGATAGCGGGACCCACCGGGGAGCTGTTTTTT.

This clone appeared a few times. The chain uses TRBV10-1 and TRBJ2-7; a possible D gene is TRBD2 (6 bases). V shed 8 bases and J shed 4 bases, with 15 bases lying between them. Germline V gene data show CDR1 as WNHNN and CDR2 as SYGVQD (reference sequence). The length of the CDR3 is 13 residues. Here the CDR3 reads CASQEGHGYEQYF. For the CDR3, the DNA is TGCGCCAGCCAGGAGGGCCACGGGTACGAGCAGTACTTC.

In DNA form, the CDR3 reads TGTGCCAGCAGTTTCCAGGGAAAGCAGTACTTC. This translates into CASSFQGKQYF. The rearrangement joins TRBV6-5 to TRBJ2-7; D may be TRBD1 (5 bases). The ends were cut back, 4 bases at V and 8 bases at J, with 9 bases in the middle. The CDR3 totals 11 residues. CDR1 is MNHEY, CDR2 SVGAGI, per germline.

This clone was counted a single time. The V call is TRBV11-2, the J call TRBJ2-7; tentatively, D is TRBD2 (6 bases). Germline CDR1 SGHAT, CDR2 FQNNGV. V was trimmed by 5 bases and J by 3 bases, leaving 23 bases between them. This CDR3 is built from 17 residues. CDR3 in DNA: TGTGCCAGCAGCCTTACTCGCGGGACTCCCGGGGTCTACGAGCAGTACGTC. It codes for CASSLTRGTPGVYEQYV.

This clone was picked up a small number of times. The chain employs TRBV2 and TRBJ1-1; the D is unclear. V was trimmed by 6 bases and J by 3 bases, leaving 5 bases between them. The CDR3 loop spans 11 amino acids. CDR1 is SNHLY, CDR2 FYNNEI, per germline. CDR3 in DNA: TGTGCCAGCAGGAGGGACACTGAAGCTTTCTTT. Protein: CASRRDTEAFF.

The chain joins TRBV11-3 to TRBJ2-5, with D possibly being TRBD1 (6 bases). Germline V gene lookup returns CDR1 SGHNT and CDR2 YENEEA. V was shortened by 5 bases and J by 1 base, with 17 bases between the two germline ends. This CDR3 comprises 16 residues. In DNA, the CDR3 is TGTGCCAGCAGCAACCGACAGGCGGCTATCCAAGAGACCCAGTACTTC. Its translation is CASSNRQAAIQETQYF.

J is TRBJ1-2 and V is TRBV9; the D gene is possibly TRBD1 (6 bases). V was clipped by 4 bases and J by 8 bases, with 15 bases between them. Germline V gene sequence: CDR1 SGDLS, CDR2 YYNGEE. The CDR3 is 13 residues long. The CDR3 DNA is TGTGCCAGCAGCTTCTACACAGGGCGGGGCTACACCTTC. Protein: CASSFYTGRGYTF. Full variable domain (missing parts from reference TRBV9 and TRBJ1-2): DSGVTQTPKHLITATGQRVTLRCSPRSGDLSVYWYQQSLDQGLQFLIQYYNGEERAKGNILERFSAQQFPDLHSELNLSSLELGDSALYFCASSFYTGRGYTFGSGTRLTVV.

The V call is TRBV19, the J call TRBJ1-4; 8 nucleotides align to TRBD1. This CDR3 has 14 residues. The junction had 7 bases not matched to a gene; V was cut back by 5 bases and J by 8 bases. Germline CDR1 LNHDA, CDR2 SQIVND (reference sequence). Here the CDR3 DNA reads TGTGCCAGTAGTGTAGGACAGGGAAGAGAAAAACTGTTTTTT. Its translation: CASSVGQGREKLFF.